One and the same sample provided the 7 T cell receptor beta chains below, sequenced in a study of response to subunit inactivated influenza vaccine (dated by TCRdb to the late 2010s). The method was RT-PCR. The instrument was an Illumina HiSeq 2500. TCRdb itself trimmed the public reads at Q25 with fastp, ran MiXCR and retained productive beta chains. Rows merge per CDR3 protein into single entries with the most common DNA and genes. This sample comprises about 700,000 distinct CDR3 sequences, approximately 15% of them detected only once. The ten biggest clones cover 6.5% to 8.5% of the sample. The starting material was PBMCs from blood, obtained 14 days before vaccination. Receptors originate from a man between 45 and 60 years old who received an inactivated influenza vaccine. Donor details come from another sample of the same person, matched by shared clones.

The chain uses TRBV20-1 and TRBJ2-1; D is unresolved. Trimming stripped 1 base from V and 9 bases from J, with 16 bases between. Germline assignment: CDR1 DFQATT and CDR2 SNEGSKA (reference sequence). This CDR3 comprises 14 residues. The CDR3 spells CSARGRPGGSEQFF. In nucleotides, the CDR3 is TGCAGTGCTAGAGGCCGGCCCGGTGGTTCTGAGCAGTTCTTC.

The chain carries TRBV20-1 and TRBJ2-1; 8 bases are shared with TRBD2. Trimming cost V 7 bases and J 4 bases; bases outside gene matches: 3. Per the germline V gene, CDR1 is DFQATT and CDR2 is SNEGSKA (reference sequence). This CDR3 is built from 12 residues. CDR3 bases: TGCAGTGGGGCGGGGGGATACAATGAGCAGTTCTTC. Translating gives CSGAGGYNEQFF.

In this sample, this clonotype turned up a few times. The rearrangement links TRBV15 to TRBJ2-7; 11 positions match TRBD2. The CDR3 contains 18 residues. With V trimmed by 1 base and J by 3 bases, 11 bases remained unmatched. CDR1 is LNHNV and CDR2 is YYDKDF in the germline V gene (reference sequence). The DNA of the CDR3 is TGTGCCACCAGCAGAGGACTAGCGGGGATCCAAACCAACTACGAGCAGTACTTC. This encodes CATSRGLAGIQTNYEQYF.

The J gene is TRBJ2-3, the V gene TRBV14, with TRBD2 matching 9 bases. The CDR3 spans 16 residues. V lost 4 bases, J lost 6 bases, and 11 bases stayed unmatched. Germline CDR1 is SGHDN and CDR2 is FVKESK. The CDR3 sequence is CASSRNPGLADDTQYF. The CDR3 bases are TGTGCCAGCAGCCGGAATCCGGGACTAGCTGATGATACGCAGTATTTT. Together with reference TRBV14 and TRBJ2-3, the CDR3 gives the full variable domain: EAGVTQFPSHSVIEKGQTVTLRCDPISGHDNLYWYRRVMGKEIKFLLHFVKESKQDESGMPNNRFLAERTGGTYSTLKVQPAELEDSGVYFCASSRNPGLADDTQYFGPGTRLTVL.

This clonotype was observed at least ten times. The chain joins TRBV5-1 to TRBJ1-1; TRBD1 aligns across 10 bases. The V segment lost 3 bases and the J segment 6 bases; nucleotides outside the gene matches: 5. The CDR3 is 14 amino acids. Looked up from germline, CDR1 is SGHRS and CDR2 is YFSETQ. The CDR3 here is CASSSGTGVAEAFF. In DNA form, the CDR3 reads TGCGCCAGCAGCTCCGGGACAGGGGTGGCTGAAGCTTTCTTT.

This clonotype was seen a handful of times. This chain uses TRBV6-1 with TRBJ2-2, with D uncertain. The CDR3 is made up of 15 amino acids. V lost 5 bases and J 0 bases, leaving 10 bases between the germline ends. Germline CDR1 is MNHNS and CDR2 is SASEGT. The chain's CDR3 is CASSPQRANTGELFF. As DNA, the CDR3 is TGTGCCAGCAGTCCCCAACGAGCGAACACCGGGGAGCTGTTTTTT.

This chain uses TRBV9 with TRBJ2-7; the D is unclear. The ends were cut back, 0 bases at V and 4 bases at J, with 14 bases in the middle. Germline CDR1 and CDR2: SGDLS and YYNGEE. The CDR3 length is 15 residues. The CDR3 spells CASSVAWASGYEQYF. The CDR3, as DNA: TGTGCCAGCAGCGTAGCTTGGGCCAGTGGGTACGAGCAGTACTTC.